This paragraph reports one T cell receptor beta chain. Using immunoSEQ multiplex PCR, the repertoire was profiled, and TCRdb retains in-frame clones only, with some absent. The sample has 350,000 to 450,000 clones, 89% seen once. These data come from a study of blood T cell repertoires in COVID-19. This CDR3 is built from 15 residues. Losses at the gene ends were 5 bases for V and 4 bases for J; bases not matched to a gene: 5. Germline V lookup: CDR1 SGHTA, CDR2 FQGTGA. The genes are TRBV7-3 and TRBJ2-1; 10 bases are a match to TRBD2. The receptor's source is a woman aged 25 to 39 who had recovered from COVID-19. Sequencing input: PBMCs or T cells enriched from blood (not recorded which). In DNA, the CDR3 is TGTGCCAGCAGCCATCCGACTAGCGGGTACAATGAGCAGTTCTTC. It is translated as CASSHPTSGYNEQFF.